This TCR beta chain was profiled in a study of cytomegalovirus exposure and HLA in healthy donors. Study findings and constraints: Analysis was carried out at a later point, and it linked a missense DCLRE1C variant to TCR beta V- and J-gene trimming. Most observed TCR sequences were rare, whereas some public TCRs were detected in many donors. Reportedly, cytomegalovirus status was diagnosed with high sensitivity and specificity. Later analysis indicated greater clonal expansion among HLA-associated TCR beta chains than among equally common other chains.

PCR involved 60 Vbeta and 13 Jbeta primers. Libraries were prepared by immunoSEQ multiplex PCR; TCRdb keeps only in-frame clonotypes and omits some of them. The data show 90,000 to 100,000 clones, 78% seen once. Regarding this clone: Its antigen is currently unknown.

Trimming removed 1 base from V and 5 bases from J, with 17 bases in between. CDR3 length equals 17 residues. The germline CDR1 and CDR2 sequences are LGHNA and YSLEER. The chain uses TRBV4-3 and TRBJ2-2; perhaps TRBD2 as D (7 bases). The material sequenced was PBMCs. The source of this sequence is a woman aged 60-70 years in good health and CMV-seronegative. CDR3 region: CASSQGGRGQGTGELFF. CDR3 sequence (DNA): TGCGCCAGCAGCCAAGGGGGGCGGGGGCAAGGGACCGGGGAGCTGTTTTTT.